This T cell receptor beta chain was captured by sequencing in a study of vaccination and CD4 T cells after COVID-19 (dated by TCRdb to the early 2020s). With regard to the full study: Convalescent patients had a positive SARS-CoV-2 result on nasal swab PCR, and of these patients, several had mild disease and one had severe disease. The cultures were stimulated with overlapping spike peptide pools from SARS-CoV-2 and from the common cold coronaviruses HCoV-NL63, HCoV-OC43 and HCoV-229E. In roughly 11 COVID-19 convalescent patients and a handful of infection-naive healthy vaccine recipients, the spike-specific CD4+ TCR repertoire before mRNA vaccination was compared with the repertoire after mRNA vaccination. The time from the second vaccine dose to post-vaccine blood sampling had a median of roughly 72 days and ranged from roughly 13 to 241 days. The convalescent cohort comprised six males and four females, including two Hispanic individuals, seven Caucasians, two Asians and one multiracial person. Post-COVID blood samples were collected from convalescent patients a median of around 96 days after diagnosis, with a range of roughly 30 to 161 days. Control cultures used a CEFX viral epitope pool as positive control, an HIV-1 Nef peptide pool as negative control, or no peptide. Participants received two doses of either the Pfizer-BioNTech BNT162b2 vaccine (n=8) or the Moderna mRNA-1273 vaccine (n=2).

The treatment or condition label corresponds to: approximately 10-day PBMC culture with coronavirus spike peptide pools or control peptides (ViraFEST assay). The ViraFEST assay, used in the study, expanded antigen-specific T cells with peptide pools and then identified the expanded clonotypes through TCR sequencing. The convalescent patients' positive SARS-CoV-2 PCR tests were from March to December 2020, which was before the Alpha, Beta and Delta variants emerged in the United States. Each well held around 2.1 million PBMCs cultured with roughly 10 ug/ml peptide pools in IMDM containing roughly 5% human AB serum and 7.5 to 10 IU/ml IL-2. Half of the culture medium was replaced with fresh IL-2-containing medium on days 3 and 7. CD4+ T cells were isolated after roughly 10 days of culture through negative selection using the EasySep CD4+ T cell isolation kit. PBMCs were separated from whole blood using Ficoll-Paque Plus gradient centrifugation and then either used fresh or cryopreserved at -140C. Triplicate wells were generally used for each culture condition.

Beyond this particular receptor, the publication reports: Among convalescent patients, a median about 90% of the SARS-CoV-2-reactive clones seen after vaccination appeared only after vaccination, which suggests priming specific to the vaccine. Only a relatively small number of convalescent patients were included in the study, and early timepoints following natural infection were not analyzed. Of the vaccine-specific clones in convalescent patients, 304 of 307, or nearly all, reacted only to SARS-CoV-2 spike and did not cross-react with common cold coronaviruses. An increase in the median number of SARS-CoV-2-reactive clonotypes from 21 after infection to approximately 41 after vaccination was observed, but the change was not found to be significant.

About this clonotype itself: It has no known antigen specificity. No much larger clonotype is one base removed from it; base qualities were not supplied.

V loses 2 bases of germline sequence and J loses 5 bases, and the interval between the two ends is 3 bases. The germline V gene encodes CDR1 KGHSH and CDR2 LQKENI. Its CDR3 holds 11 amino acids, cysteine through phenylalanine. Only the CDR3 DNA stays, 33 bases, in frame from base 1. The library was made by PCR. At the Johns Hopkins FTIC core, DNA from the cultured CD4+ T cells underwent TCR sequencing with the Oncomine TCR Beta short-read assay. The QIAamp micro DNA kit was used to extract genomic DNA from the cultured CD4+ T cells. Oncomine TCR Beta libraries from cultured CD4+ T cells were pooled using unique dual indexes and sequenced on an Illumina iSeq 100. As for how the authors treated the data: Non-productive sequences were removed, and CDR3s not starting with C, not ending with F or W, or shorter than 7 amino acids were discarded. Antigen-specific clonotypes were identified with the MANAFEST web application by comparing peptide-stimulated wells with reference and other culture wells. Positive clones required FDR below 0.05, an odds ratio above 5, and productive frequency above 0.1% in at least two of three replicate wells. Cross-reactive clonotypes were defined as significantly expanded in both SARS-CoV-2 spike wells and at least one common cold coronavirus spike condition. Similarity between CDR3 sequences was evaluated in R version 3.6.1 using Levenshtein distances (stringdist) and unrooted phylogenetic trees (ape). The public reads were run again by TCRdb, first through fastp at Q25 and then through MiXCR, and only productive beta chains were kept. Rows with one shared CDR3 protein collapse into an entry with the most common genes and DNA. The V and J calls here are based on TCRdb, not the publication. The sample table contains 7,500 to 8,500 distinct CDR3 sequences; only one count was recorded for about 61% of them. Of the sample, roughly 35% falls within the top ten clones.

The sequencing input was CD4+ T cells from blood, cultured in vitro. The source of this sequence is a human donor who had recovered from COVID-19. The chain joins TRBV18 to TRBJ2-5, with the D gene call left open. DNA sequence: TGTGCCAGCTCACCAGGGGAGACCCAGTACTTC. It specifies CASSPGETQYF.